One and the same sample provided the 20 T cell receptor beta chains below, sequenced in a study of blood T cell repertoires in COVID-19 (dated by TCRdb to the early 2020s). Library preparation was by the immunoSEQ multiplex PCR assay. TCRdb obtained this table from immuneACCESS and retained in-frame rearrangements with V and J assigned. These tables miss some clones; where compared with another copy, unresolved V genes account for less than half of the shortfall, and the remainder is unexplained. The sample records roughly 150,000 clones, roughly 84% of which are singletons. Together, the top ten hold about 10% of the sample. Sequencing input: peripheral blood. These receptor sequences come from a woman of 80 years or more with active or convalescent COVID-19.

The chain joins TRBV12-5 to TRBJ2-7, with D tentatively TRBD2 (6 bases). CDR1 LGHNT and CDR2 FRNRAP come from the germline V gene. Trimming took 0 bases from V and 7 from J, leaving 19 bases between them. This CDR3 has 16 residues. Written as DNA, the CDR3 is TGTGCTAGTGGTTTGGTAATCGGAGGGACCGGAGTGGAGCAGTACTTC. It encodes CASGLVIGGTGVEQYF.

The CDR3, as DNA: TGTGCCAGCAGCCCCCGTGGTGGTTTAGGGGCTGAAGCTTTCTTT. It yields the protein CASSPRGGLGAEAFF. The rearrangement uses TRBV3-1 (or the pseudogene TRBV3-2) and TRBJ1-1, with D possibly TRBD1 on 5 matching bases. Germline V lookup: CDR1 LGHDT, CDR2 YNNKEL (reference sequence). With 4 bases removed from V and 6 bases from J, the gap between germline ends came to 18 bases. This CDR3 contains 15 residues.

V usage is TRBV18 and J usage is TRBJ1-1; D not certain. The CDR3 totals 12 residues. Per germline, CDR1 KGHSH and CDR2 LQKENI. Trimming removed 2 bases at V and 2 bases at J, with 3 bases between. CDR3 amino acids: CASSPGNTEAFF. CDR3 coding DNA: TGTGCCAGCTCACCAGGCAACACTGAAGCTTTCTTT.

The J gene is TRBJ2-5, the V gene TRBV5-1; 7 bases fit TRBD2. V shed 0 bases, J shed 5 bases, and the junction held 4 bases outside the gene matches. Germline-derived CDR1 and CDR2 are SGHRS and YFSETQ. The CDR3 is 14 amino acids. The DNA of the CDR3 is TGCGCCAGCAGCTTGGTTGCGGGAGAGGAGACCCAGTACTTC. The encoded protein is CASSLVAGEETQYF.

In its sample, this clone was seen a few times. The rearrangement links TRBV10-3 to TRBJ1-1; perhaps TRBD1 as D (6 bases). Trimming removed 3 bases at V and 7 bases at J, with 12 bases between. The germline V gene encodes CDR1 ENHRY and CDR2 SYGVKD. The CDR3 runs 13 residues. CDR3: CAISEVQGIEAFF. The CDR3 DNA sequence: TGTGCCATCAGTGAAGTACAGGGTATTGAAGCTTTCTTT.

The V call is TRBV19, the J call TRBJ1-1; D possibly corresponds to TRBD1 (5 bases). Trimming removed 7 bases at V and 4 bases at J, with 13 bases between. Germline V gene data show CDR1 as LNHDA and CDR2 as SQIVND (reference sequence). This CDR3 is 13 amino acids long. CDR3 amino acids: CASTLGGITEAFF. The CDR3 DNA reads TGTGCCAGTACCCTCGGGGGAATCACTGAAGCTTTCTTT. Full variable domain (missing parts from reference TRBV19 and TRBJ1-1): DGGITQSPKYLFRKEGQNVTLSCEQNLNHDAMYWYRQDPGQGLRLIYYSQIVNDFQKGDIAEGYSVSREKKESFPLTVTSAQKNPTAFYLCASTLGGITEAFFGQGTRLTVV.

For the CDR3, the DNA is TGTGCCATCAGCGGGACAGCCGTTCGCTCCTACGAGCAGTACTTC. It yields the protein CAISGTAVRSYEQYF. The chain joins TRBV10-3 to TRBJ2-7; TRBD1 matches 7 bases. Germline CDR1 and CDR2: ENHRY and SYGVKD. Trimming at V came to 6 bases and at J to 0 bases, leaving 8 bases not matched to a gene. CDR3 size: 15 residues.

CDR3 in DNA: TGTGCCAGCAGCCTTAACTACGAGCAGTACTTC. Translating gives CASSLNYEQYF. The V gene is TRBV7-8, the J gene TRBJ2-7; D remains unclear. V gave up 5 bases and J gave up 3 bases, with 5 bases separating them. The CDR3 has 11 residues. CDR1 and CDR2 (germline): SGHVS, FQNEAQ. Looking up the rest from reference TRBV7-8 and TRBJ2-7 gives the full variable domain: GAGVSQSPRYKVAKRGQDVALRCDPISGHVSLFWYQQALGQGPEFLTYFQNEAQLDKSGLPSDRFFAERPEGSVSTLKIQRTQQEDSAVYLCASSLNYEQYFGPGTRLTVT.

This clone was detected once. The genes are TRBV30 and TRBJ2-7, with D maybe TRBD2 (5 bases). Germline V gives CDR1 GTSNPN, CDR2 SVGIG (reference sequence). The CDR3 spans 13 residues. Trimming cost V 2 bases and J 2 bases, with 10 bases left between them. The CDR3 DNA reads TGTGCCTGGAGTACCGGGGTACCCTACGAGCAGTACTTC. Translated: CAWSTGVPYEQYF.

A single count supports this clone. The chain joins TRBV6-4 to TRBJ2-5, with TRBD1 identical over 8 bases. The V gene's germline CDR1 is MRHNA and CDR2 SNTAGT. This CDR3 has 17 amino acids. V was pared by 6 bases and J by 6 bases, with 18 bases of the junction left unmatched. The CDR3 is CASRAIMDRVGAKTQYF. CDR3 nucleotide sequence: TGTGCCAGCAGGGCCATTATGGACAGGGTAGGGGCGAAGACCCAGTACTTC.

The chain has TRBV5-1 and TRBJ1-1, with D perhaps TRBD1 (5 bases). This CDR3 comprises 15 residues. V lost 0 bases and J lost 1, with 10 bases in between. Germline CDR1 and CDR2: SGHRS and YFSETQ. CDR3 in amino acids: CASSLELRANTEAFF. The CDR3 DNA is TGCGCCAGCAGCTTGGAGCTCAGGGCGAACACTGAAGCTTTCTTT.

The gene calls are TRBV5-1 and TRBJ2-7; 10 bases align to TRBD1. Trimming removed 4 bases from V and 5 bases from J; junction bases left unmatched: 12. Germline V gene data show CDR1 as SGHRS and CDR2 as YFSETQ. The CDR3 spans 16 residues. The CDR3 DNA follows: TGCGCCAGCAGCCCCACGACAGGGGGCATTGGAAACGAGCAGTACTTC. Protein product: CASSPTTGGIGNEQYF.

CDR3 in DNA: TGTGCCAGCTCACCTCAGACTAACTATGGCTACACCTTC. This codes for CASSPQTNYGYTF. J is TRBJ1-2 and V is TRBV18; no reliable D call. V lost 3 bases, J lost 0 bases, and 5 bases lay in between. Germline values: CDR1 KGHSH, CDR2 LQKENI. The CDR3 runs 13 residues.

The chain has TRBV6-1 and TRBJ1-1; D is unresolved. CDR3 length: 14 residues. Germline-derived CDR1 and CDR2 are MNHNS and SASEGT. V lost 2 bases, J lost 2 bases, and 9 bases lay in between. CDR3 coding DNA: TGTGCCAGCAGTGAACAAACAGCAAACACTGAAGCTTTCTTT. Translation: CASSEQTANTEAFF.

This clone showed up just a few times. The chain links TRBV4-1 to TRBJ2-3; 9 bases match TRBD2. V was pared by 2 bases and J by 4 bases, with 13 bases of the junction left unmatched. Germline V CDR1 and CDR2: MGHRA, YSYEKL. The CDR3 extends over 18 amino acids. This CDR3 is CASSQPRRLAGVPDTQYF. CDR3 nucleotide sequence: TGCGCCAGCAGCCAACCCCGCCGGTTAGCGGGAGTCCCAGATACGCAGTATTTT.

Comment on this clone: Additional DNA sequences in this sample encode the identical CDR3. The V gene is TRBV5-5, the J gene TRBJ2-5, with 9 bases identical to TRBD2. Germline CDR1 reads SGHKS; CDR2 reads YYEKEE (reference sequence). V was clipped by 2 bases and J by 2 bases; unmatched bases: 4. This CDR3 has 15 amino acids. CDR3 nucleotide sequence: TGTGCCAGCAGCTTAAAGACTAGCGGACAAGAGACCCAGTACTTC. Residues: CASSLKTSGQETQYF.

The chain employs TRBV5-4 and TRBJ1-1; 8 bases map to TRBD1. Germline V gene lookup returns CDR1 SGHNT and CDR2 YYREEE (reference sequence). J lost 5 bases, V lost 3 bases, and 3 bases had no gene match. The CDR3 is 13 amino acids. The CDR3 DNA sequence: TGTGCCAGCAGCTCGGACAGGGAGACTGAAGCTTTCTTT. It yields the protein CASSSDRETEAFF.

CDR3 DNA: TGTGCCAGTAGTGCACGGGATAATCAGCCCCAGCATTTT. Residues: CASSARDNQPQHF. This sequence joins TRBV19 and TRBJ1-5; D gene ambiguous. Germline V lookup: CDR1 LNHDA, CDR2 SQIVND (reference sequence). The CDR3 spans 13 residues. Trimming removed 5 bases at V and 4 bases at J, with 9 bases between.

The chain has TRBV6-5 and TRBJ2-1; 8 nucleotides match TRBD2. The J segment lost 6 bases and the V segment lost 6 bases, leaving 7 bases of the junction unmatched. CDR1 is MNHEY, CDR2 SVGAGI, per germline. The CDR3 covers 14 residues. DNA of the CDR3: TGTGCCAGCAGGTCAGCGGGAGTGGGCAATGAGCAGTTCTTC. Translation: CASRSAGVGNEQFF.

This clone was seen just once. The chain employs TRBV28 and TRBJ2-5, with 14 bases that match TRBD2. Germline V gene sequence: CDR1 MDHEN, CDR2 SYDVKM. CDR3 length: 18 residues. The trim removed 6 bases at V and 2 bases at J, leaving 11 bases unmatched. CDR3: CASSSPGLAGVGQETQYF. CDR3 nucleotides: TGTGCCAGCAGCAGCCCGGGACTAGCGGGAGTAGGGCAAGAGACCCAGTACTTC.